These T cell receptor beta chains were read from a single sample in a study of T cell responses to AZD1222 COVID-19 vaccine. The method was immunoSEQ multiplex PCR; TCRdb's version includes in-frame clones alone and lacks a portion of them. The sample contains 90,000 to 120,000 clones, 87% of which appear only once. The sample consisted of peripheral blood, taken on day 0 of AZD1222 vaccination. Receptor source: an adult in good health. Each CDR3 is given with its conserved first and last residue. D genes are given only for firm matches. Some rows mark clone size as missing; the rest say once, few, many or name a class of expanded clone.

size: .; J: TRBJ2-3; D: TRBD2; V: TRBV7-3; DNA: TGTGCCAGCAGCGGCTTAGCTAGCGGGGGAAGCACAGATACGCAGTATTTT; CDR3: CASSGLASGGSTDTQYF
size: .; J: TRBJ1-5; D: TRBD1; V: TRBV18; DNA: TGTGCCACCTCGGACAGGGGAGGCAATCAGCCCCAGCATTTT; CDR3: CATSDRGGNQPQHF
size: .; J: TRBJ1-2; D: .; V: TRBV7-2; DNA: TGTGCCAGCAGACCAACAGGGTCCCATAACTATGGCTACACCTTC; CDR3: CASRPTGSHNYGYTF
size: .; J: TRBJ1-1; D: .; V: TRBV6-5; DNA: TGTGCCAGCAGTTATTACCCCGATAGGACTGAAGCTTTCTTT; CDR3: CASSYYPDRTEAFF
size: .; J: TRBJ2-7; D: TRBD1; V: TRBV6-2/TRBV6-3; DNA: TGTGCCAGCAGTTACTCGATTGGGACAGGGGACTCCTACGAGCAGTACTTC; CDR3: CASSYSIGTGDSYEQYF
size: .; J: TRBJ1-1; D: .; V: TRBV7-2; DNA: TGTGCCAGCAGCTCCCACTGGAACACTGAAGCTTTCTTT; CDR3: CASSSHWNTEAFF
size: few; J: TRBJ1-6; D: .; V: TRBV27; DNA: TGTGCCAGCAGTTTATCTCAGGGCCGGTCACCCCTCCACTTT; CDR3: CASSLSQGRSPLHF
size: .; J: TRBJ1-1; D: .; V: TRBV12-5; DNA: TGTGCTAGTGGTTTGCGGGAAAACACTGAAGCTTTCTTT; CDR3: CASGLRENTEAFF
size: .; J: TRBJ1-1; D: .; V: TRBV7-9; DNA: TGTGCCTACTCCGGTGAGGGGACTGAAGCTTTCTTT; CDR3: CAYSGEGTEAFF
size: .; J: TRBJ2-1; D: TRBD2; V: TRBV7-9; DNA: TGTGCCAGCAGCTTAGGGTCCTCTAGCGGGAGTGTCAATGAGCAGTTCTTC; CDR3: CASSLGSSSGSVNEQFF
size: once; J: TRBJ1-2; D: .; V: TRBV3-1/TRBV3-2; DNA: TGTGCCAGCAGCCAAGATACAGGGATGTTGGGCTACACCTTC; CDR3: CASSQDTGMLGYTF
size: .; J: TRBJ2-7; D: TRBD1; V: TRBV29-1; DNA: TGCAGCGTGACAGGGTCTTTAGACTACGAGCAGTACTTC; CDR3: CSVTGSLDYEQYF
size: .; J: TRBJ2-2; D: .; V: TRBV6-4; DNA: TGTGCCAGCAGTGACTCGAATGGCGCCGGGGAGCTGTTTTTT; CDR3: CASSDSNGAGELFF
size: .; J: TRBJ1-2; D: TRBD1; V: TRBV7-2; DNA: TGTGCCAGCAGCTTAGCTCACAGGGGGGCCGGAGGCTACACCTTC; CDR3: CASSLAHRGAGGYTF
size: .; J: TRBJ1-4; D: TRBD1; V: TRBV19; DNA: TGTGCCAGTAGCCAACTCCAGGGGGCGGTTGAAAAACTGTTTTTT; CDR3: CASSQLQGAVEKLFF
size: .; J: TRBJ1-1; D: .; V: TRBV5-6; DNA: TGTGCCAGCAGCGCCCAGACGTTCTGGGGGTTCACTGAAGCTTTCTTT; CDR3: CASSAQTFWGFTEAFF
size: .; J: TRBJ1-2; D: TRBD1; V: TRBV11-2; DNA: TGTGCCAGCAGCCCAGCAGGGGGTTTACGCGGCTACACCTTC; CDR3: CASSPAGGLRGYTF
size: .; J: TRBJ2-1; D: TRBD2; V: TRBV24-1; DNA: TGTGCCACCAGTGATTCGGGACTAGCGGGAGGAGATGAGCAGTTCTTC; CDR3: CATSDSGLAGGDEQFF
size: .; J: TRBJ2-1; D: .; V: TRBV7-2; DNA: TGTGCCAGCAGCTTTCACGATGAGCAGTTCTTC; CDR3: CASSFHDEQFF
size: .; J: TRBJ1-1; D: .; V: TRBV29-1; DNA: TGCAGCGGTCTGGGTCTTAACACTGAAGCTTTCTTT; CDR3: CSGLGLNTEAFF
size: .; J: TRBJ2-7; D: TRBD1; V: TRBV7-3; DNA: TGTGCCAGCAGCACGGGACAGGGGGTGAACGAGCAGTACTTC; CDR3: CASSTGQGVNEQYF
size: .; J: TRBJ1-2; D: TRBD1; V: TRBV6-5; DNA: TGTGCCAGCAGCCGATTGACAGGGGACTATGGCTACACCTTC; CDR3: CASSRLTGDYGYTF
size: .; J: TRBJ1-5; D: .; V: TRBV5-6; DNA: TGTGCCAGCAGCTTGGGAGGGCAGGGTCAGTATAGCAATCAGCCCCAGCATTTT; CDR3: CASSLGGQGQYSNQPQHF
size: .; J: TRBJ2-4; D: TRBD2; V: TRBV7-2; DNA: TGTGCCAGCAGCCCGGGACTAGCATTAGGAAACATTCAGTACTTC; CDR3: CASSPGLALGNIQYF
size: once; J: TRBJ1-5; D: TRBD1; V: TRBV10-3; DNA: TGTGCCATCAGTGGGGGAGGGGGCGAGGATCAGCCCCAGCATTTT; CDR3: CAISGGGGEDQPQHF
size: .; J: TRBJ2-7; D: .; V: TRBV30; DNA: TGTGCCTGGAGGAAGAACTACGAGCAGTACTTC; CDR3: CAWRKNYEQYF
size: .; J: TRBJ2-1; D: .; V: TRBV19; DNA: TGTGCCAGTAGTCCAGTCCGGGACGGTTACAATGAGCAGTTCTTC; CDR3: CASSPVRDGYNEQFF
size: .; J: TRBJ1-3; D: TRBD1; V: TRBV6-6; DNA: TGTGCCAGCAGTTCGACAGGGCTCGGAAACACCATATATTTT; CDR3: CASSSTGLGNTIYF
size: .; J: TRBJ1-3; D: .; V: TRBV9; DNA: TGTGCCAGCAGCGGAATAGATAACACCATATATTTT; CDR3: CASSGIDNTIYF
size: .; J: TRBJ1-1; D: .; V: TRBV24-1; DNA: TGTGCCACCAGTGATTTGGGGGCAGGGGAAAAGGTCACTGAAGCTTTCTTT; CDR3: CATSDLGAGEKVTEAFF
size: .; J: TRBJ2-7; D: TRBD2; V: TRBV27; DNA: TGTGCCAGTCGACTAGCGGATTCCTACGAGCAGTACTTC; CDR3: CASRLADSYEQYF
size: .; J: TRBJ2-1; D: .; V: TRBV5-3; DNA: TGTGCCAGAAGCTTGGGGGCAGTAATAAATAATGAGCAGTTCTTC; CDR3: CARSLGAVINNEQFF
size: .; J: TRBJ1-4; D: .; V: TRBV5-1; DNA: TGCGCCAGCAGCTTGAGGCAGGGTAATGAAAAACTGTTTTTT; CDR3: CASSLRQGNEKLFF
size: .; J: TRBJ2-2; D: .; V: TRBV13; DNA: TGTGCCAGCAGCGTCAGGTCTCTGGTGGCCGGGGAGCTGTTTTTT; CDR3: CASSVRSLVAGELFF
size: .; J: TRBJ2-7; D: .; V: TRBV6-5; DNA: TGTGCCAGCAGCCCGAGGGCTTGGGCGATCTACGAGCAGTACTTC; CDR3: CASSPRAWAIYEQYF
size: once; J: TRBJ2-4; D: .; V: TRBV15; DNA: TGTGCCACCAGCAGGTTTGGGGCTGAATTAAACATTCAGTACTTC; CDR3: CATSRFGAELNIQYF
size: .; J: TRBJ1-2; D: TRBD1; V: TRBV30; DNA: TGTGCCTGGCGACAGGGGAACTATGGCTACACCTTC; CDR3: CAWRQGNYGYTF
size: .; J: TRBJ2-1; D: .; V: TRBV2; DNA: TGTGCCAGCAGTGGACAGTTAGGCGATGAGCAGTTCTTC; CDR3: CASSGQLGDEQFF
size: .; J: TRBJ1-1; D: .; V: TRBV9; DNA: TGTGCCAGCAGCGCCGATGGACGGTCCACCGAAGCTTTCTTT; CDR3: CASSADGRSTEAFF
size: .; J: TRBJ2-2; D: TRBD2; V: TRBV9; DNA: TGTGCCAGCAGCGTAGCTTTAGGGGGGACTAGCGGGTACACCGGGGAGCTGTTTTTT; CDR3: CASSVALGGTSGYTGELFF